This entry lists 7 T cell receptor beta chains sequenced from one sample in a study of beta chain features in type 1 diabetes. The entirety of the isolated RNA underwent reverse transcription, so expressed TCRB transcripts were sequenced. Repertoires were generated with immunoSEQ multiplex PCR, while TCRdb's copy carries only in-frame clones and drops some. The sample consists of some 100,000 clones, under 40% of them appearing once. Sequences were obtained from stem cell memory CD4+ T cells from blood. Receptors originate from a woman aged 18-29 years in good health.

The rearrangement joins TRBV5-1 to TRBJ2-5; no firm D call. CDR3 length: 14 amino acids. V lost 0 bases and J 4 bases, leaving 10 bases between the germline ends. Looked up from germline, CDR1 is SGHRS and CDR2 is YFSETQ. CDR3 residues: CASSLEFSLETQYF. DNA of the CDR3: TGCGCCAGCAGCTTGGAGTTTAGCCTAGAGACCCAGTACTTC.

V and J are TRBV15 and TRBJ1-1; D unresolved. Deletions cut 0 bases from V and 6 bases from J, with 8 bases between. This CDR3 has 13 amino acids. Germline CDR1 reads LNHNV; CDR2 reads YYDKDF (reference sequence). This chain's CDR3 is CATSRDRNSEAFF. Written as DNA, the CDR3 is TGTGCCACCAGCAGAGATCGAAACTCTGAAGCTTTCTTT.

The rearrangement joins TRBV28 to TRBJ1-1; 9 bases match TRBD1. The trim removed 2 bases at V and 6 bases at J, leaving 7 bases unmatched. The CDR3 covers 15 residues. Germline-derived CDR1 and CDR2 are MDHEN and SYDVKM. The CDR3 reads CASSLLGQGGSEAFF. The CDR3 DNA reads TGTGCCAGCAGTTTACTGGGACAGGGTGGCTCTGAAGCTTTCTTT.

The CDR3 region has the DNA TGCAGCGCCGCGATAGGGGGCGGTGGGGAGACCCAGTACTTC. Its translation: CSAAIGGGGETQYF. The V gene is TRBV29-1, the J gene TRBJ2-5; 7 bases are shared with TRBD1. The V gene's germline CDR1 is SQVTM and CDR2 ANQGSEA. The CDR3 has 14 residues. The ends lost 7 bases at V and 5 bases at J; junction bases unmatched: 13.

The J gene is TRBJ2-7, the V gene TRBV30; D uncertain. Looked up from germline, CDR1 is GTSNPN and CDR2 is SVGIG (reference sequence). The CDR3 sequence is 14 residues long. Trimming took off 2 bases at V and 0 bases at J, with 11 bases between the two ends. The CDR3 nucleotides are TGTGCCTGGAGTCGGAGTAGGAACTCCTACGAGCAGTACTTC. This sequence encodes CAWSRSRNSYEQYF.

V gene TRBV30 combines with J gene TRBJ2-3; TRBD2 matches 7 bases. Germline V lookup: CDR1 GTSNPN, CDR2 SVGIG (reference sequence). There are 15 residues in the CDR3. The J segment lost 2 bases and the V segment lost 6 bases, leaving 11 bases of the junction unmatched. The CDR3, as DNA: TGTGCCTGTGAGAGGGCTAGCGGCGCCACAGATACGCAGTATTTT. This sequence encodes CACERASGATDTQYF.

The rearrangement joins TRBV5-1 to TRBJ2-3, with 8 bases fitting TRBD2. With V trimmed by 7 bases and J by 2 bases, 9 bases remained unmatched. Germline assignment: CDR1 SGHRS and CDR2 YFSETQ. The CDR3 is 15 amino acids. The CDR3 region is CASRPPGLVTDTQYF. For the CDR3, the DNA is TGCGCCAGCCGACCGCCGGGACTAGTCACAGATACGCAGTATTTT.